Listed below are T cell receptor beta chains from one sample, sequenced in a study of blood T cell repertoires in COVID-19. Only in-frame clones appear in the TCRdb table, and some are missing; sequencing was by immunoSEQ multiplex PCR. The sample lists hundreds of thousands of clones, around 85% occurring once. Sequencing was done on a sample of peripheral blood. The receptors stem from a woman aged 18 to 35 with acute or convalescent COVID-19. CDR3s include the opening cysteine and the closing phenylalanine or tryptophan. D genes are given only for firm matches. The size field is filled for only some rows; it gives once, few, many or a size class.

cdr3_aa cdr3_nt j_call v_call clone_size d_call
CASSLPGTSGLRSSYNEQFF TGTGCCAGCAGTCTACCCGGGACTAGCGGGCTCAGGAGCTCCTACAATGAGCAGTTCTTC TRBJ2-1 TRBV28 . TRBD2
CASSRGGNEQFF TGTGCCAGCAGCCGGGGAGGGAATGAGCAGTTCTTC TRBJ2-1 TRBV2 . TRBD2
CASSLRLAGVRTDTQYF TGCGCCAGCAGCCTTAGACTAGCGGGAGTGAGAACAGATACGCAGTATTTT TRBJ2-3 TRBV4-1 few TRBD2
CATLGAGGTGELFF TGTGCCACCCTCGGGGCAGGGGGAACCGGGGAGCTGTTTTTT TRBJ2-2 TRBV28 . TRBD1
CASSEWEGTETQYF TGTGCCAGCAGTGAGTGGGAGGGGACGGAGACCCAGTACTTC TRBJ2-5 TRBV25-1 . TRBD2
CASSLMGGQYNEQFF TGTGCCAGCAGCTTAATGGGGGGGCAATACAATGAGCAGTTCTTC TRBJ2-1 TRBV7-3 . .
CASSQEVAGYTF TGTGCCAGCAGCCAAGAAGTGGCCGGCTACACCTTC TRBJ1-2 TRBV3-1/TRBV3-2 . .
CASTGLPGDEQFF TGCGCCAGCACCGGACTCCCCGGGGATGAGCAGTTCTTC TRBJ2-1 TRBV10-2 . .
CASSIRTSGNHNEQFF TGTGCCAGCAGCATCAGAACTAGCGGGAACCACAATGAGCAGTTCTTC TRBJ2-1 TRBV14 once TRBD2
CASSIQGAYEQYF TGTGCCAGTAGTATACAGGGGGCCTACGAGCAGTACTTC TRBJ2-7 TRBV19 . TRBD1
CASSVAGTGGDAEQYF TGTGCCAGCAGCGTAGCCGGGACAGGGGGTGACGCGGAGCAGTACTTC TRBJ2-7 TRBV9 . TRBD1
CATGQGGNQPQHF TGTGCCACTGGACAGGGTGGCAATCAGCCCCAGCATTTT TRBJ1-5 TRBV24-1 . TRBD1
CASSIEKDEPGRQQYF TGTGCCAGCAGCATAGAAAAGGATGAACCAGGTAGGCAGCAGTACTTC TRBJ2-7 TRBV7-3 . .
CASSPPVGQGVDTHQYF TGTGCCAGCAGCCCCCCTGTGGGACAGGGGGTGGATACGCATCAGTACTTC TRBJ2-4 TRBV3-1/TRBV3-2 . TRBD1
CASSPSTGEGYTF TGTGCCAGCAGCCCCTCCACAGGGGAAGGCTACACCTTC TRBJ1-2 TRBV6-2/TRBV6-3 . TRBD1
CASSYPTPRETQYF TGTGCCAGCAGTTACCCGACTCCCCGGGAGACCCAGTACTTC TRBJ2-5 TRBV6-2/TRBV6-3 . .
CASSLPGMSTDTQYF TGCGCCAGCAGCTTGCCAGGGATGAGTACAGATACGCAGTATTTT TRBJ2-3 TRBV5-1 . .
CAISESNPSGTDTQYF TGTGCCATCAGTGAGTCGAACCCTAGCGGCACAGATACGCAGTATTTT TRBJ2-3 TRBV10-3 . .
CSASGRVKETQYF TGCAGTGCTAGTGGGAGGGTCAAAGAGACCCAGTACTTC TRBJ2-5 TRBV20-1 . TRBD2
CASSTGTEAGEQYF TGTGCCAGCTCAACTGGGACAGAGGCTGGCGAGCAGTACTTC TRBJ2-7 TRBV18 few TRBD1
CASSIAGRGTEAFF TGTGCCAGTAGTATTGCGGGGCGCGGCACTGAAGCTTTCTTT TRBJ1-1 TRBV19 . .
CASSGGLAAYNEQFF TGTGCCAGCAGCGGAGGACTAGCGGCCTACAATGAGCAGTTCTTC TRBJ2-1 TRBV9 . TRBD2